This T cell receptor (beta chain) stems from a study of blood T cell repertoires in COVID-19. Here immunoSEQ multiplex PCR was the method, and the copy in TCRdb shows in-frame clones only, minus some. The sample lists nearly 80,000 clones, about four fifths occurring once. This CDR3 is 15 amino acids long. CDR1 is SGDLS and CDR2 is YYNGEE in the germline V gene. Germline trimming cut 2 bases from V and 3 bases from J; bases unmatched to any gene: 5. The sequence derives from a woman between 70 and 85 years old with acute or convalescent COVID-19. The chain links TRBV9 to TRBJ1-1; TRBD1 matches 9 bases. Sequencing used peripheral blood. CDR3 region: CASSVGTGTDTEAFF. CDR3 in DNA: TGTGCCAGCAGCGTGGGGACAGGGACGGACACTGAAGCTTTCTTT.